The 9 T cell receptor beta chains below all came from one sample that was sequenced in a study of blood T cell repertoires in COVID-19 (dated by TCRdb to the early 2020s). Library preparation employed the immunoSEQ multiplex PCR assay. TCRdb took over this immuneACCESS table, retaining in-frame rearrangements with V and J assigned. Such tables are incomplete; in checked studies, under half of the missing clones stem from an unresolved V gene, and the remainder is unexplained. The sample table records 80,000 to 100,000 clones; over 70% of these occur just once. The ten largest clones represent approximately 25% of the sample. What was sequenced was peripheral blood. The receptors were sampled from a man aged 65 to 85 with acute or convalescent COVID-19.

The V and J genes are TRBV25-1 and TRBJ2-5, with TRBD2 as a possible D gene (5 bases). The CDR3 runs 14 residues. Trimming left V 3 bases short and J 6 bases short, with 14 bases between. CDR1 MGHDK and CDR2 SYGVNS come from the germline V gene. The DNA of the CDR3 is TGTGCCAGCAGTGACAGTGGGGAGATGAAGACCCAGTACTTC. The encoded protein is CASSDSGEMKTQYF. The variable domain in full, with the rest retrieved from reference TRBV25-1 and TRBJ2-5, is EADIYQTPRYLVIGTGKKITLECSQTMGHDKMYWYQQDPGMELHLIHYSYGVNSTEKGDLSSESTVSRIRTEHFPLTLESARPSHTSQYLCASSDSGEMKTQYFGPGTRLLVL.

Only one count was recorded for this clone. The rearrangement uses TRBV27 and TRBJ2-5; D is possibly TRBD1 (6 bases). V was clipped by 2 bases and J by 2 bases, with 9 bases between them. The CDR3 runs 14 residues. In germline, CDR1 is MNHEY, CDR2 SMNVEV (reference sequence). Here the CDR3 reads CASSLQGRQETQYF. As DNA, the CDR3 is TGTGCCAGCAGTTTACAGGGGCGACAAGAGACCCAGTACTTC.

The V and J genes are TRBV19 and TRBJ1-1, with 10 bases matching TRBD1. CDR3 size: 18 residues. V was clipped by 3 bases and J by 1 base; unmatched bases: 11. Germline-derived CDR1 and CDR2 are LNHDA and SQIVND (reference sequence). CDR3 sequence reads: CASSIGSDRGRGNTEAFF. CDR3 coding DNA: TGTGCCAGTAGTATCGGTAGCGACAGGGGGCGCGGGAACACTGAAGCTTTCTTT.

V usage is TRBV9 and J usage is TRBJ2-7; 7 nucleotides match TRBD1. Per the germline V gene, CDR1 is SGDLS and CDR2 is YYNGEE. J gave up 7 bases and V 0 bases, and 10 bases lay outside the gene matches. This CDR3 is 15 amino acids long. The CDR3 loop reads CASSVGEQGVWEQYF. CDR3 nucleotides: TGTGCCAGCAGCGTAGGTGAGCAGGGGGTATGGGAGCAGTACTTC.

DNA for the CDR3: TGTGCCAGCTCATTGCTAGCGGGGGGTTACAATGAGCAGTTCTTC. Translated, it gives CASSLLAGGYNEQFF. The chain is built from TRBV18 and TRBJ2-1; 11 bases fit TRBD2. V lost 5 bases, J lost 4 bases, and 4 bases stayed unmatched. The germline CDR1 and CDR2 sequences are KGHSH and LQKENI. The CDR3 sequence is 15 residues long. The whole variable domain, remainder taken from reference TRBV18 and TRBJ2-1, is NAGVMQNPRHLVRRRGQEARLRCSPMKGHSHVYWYRQLPEEGLKFMVYLQKENIIDESGMPKERFSAEFPKEGPSILRIQQVVRGDSAAYFCASSLLAGGYNEQFFGPGTRLTVL.

The rearrangement uses TRBV2 and TRBJ2-3; D may be TRBD2 (5 bases). CDR1 and CDR2 from the germline V gene are SNHLY and FYNNEI. The ends were cut back, 5 bases at V and 2 bases at J, with 11 bases in the middle. This CDR3 has 14 residues. The CDR3 region is CASSRTSFTDTQYF. The DNA of the CDR3 is TGTGCCAGCAGTAGGACTTCATTCACAGATACGCAGTATTTT.

This clone has a handful of counts. The chain couples TRBV15 to TRBJ1-1; TRBD1 agrees at 9 bases. Trimming took 1 base from V and 4 from J; bases not matched to a gene: 4. The CDR3 totals 15 residues. Germline V lookup: CDR1 LNHNV, CDR2 YYDKDF (reference sequence). The CDR3 nucleotides are TGTGCCACCAGCAGAGGCGGGACAGGGAGCACTGAAGCTTTCTTT. This codes for CATSRGGTGSTEAFF.

The rearrangement uses TRBV19 and TRBJ2-2; 7 bases fit TRBD1. Per the germline V gene, CDR1 is LNHDA and CDR2 is SQIVND (reference sequence). This CDR3 is 14 amino acids long. Trimming cost V 8 bases and J 5 bases; bases outside gene matches: 8. The CDR3 nucleotides read TGTGCCAGTGTTGCAAGGGGGCATACCGGGGAGCTGTTTTTT. It translates to CASVARGHTGELFF. The entire variable domain, with the rest obtained from reference TRBV19 and TRBJ2-2, is as follows: DGGITQSPKYLFRKEGQNVTLSCEQNLNHDAMYWYRQDPGQGLRLIYYSQIVNDFQKGDIAEGYSVSREKKESFPLTVTSAQKNPTAFYLCASVARGHTGELFFGEGSRLTVL.

The gene calls are TRBV19 and TRBJ2-7; 8 nucleotides line up with TRBD1. The ends lost 10 bases at V and 3 bases at J; junction bases unmatched: 8. Per the germline V gene, CDR1 is LNHDA and CDR2 is SQIVND (reference sequence). This CDR3 contains 13 residues. The CDR3 here is CATAGTGNYEQYF. In nucleotides, the CDR3 is TGTGCCACCGCCGGGACAGGTAACTACGAGCAGTACTTC.